Following are 21 T cell receptor beta chains from one sample sequenced in a study of T cells in Graves' hyperthyroidism and ophthalmopathy. Authors of the study amplified TCR beta CDR3 regions from RNA transcripts. The HTBI set primed first-round TCR CDR3 RT-PCR. TCRdb called the multiplex PCR reads again in MiXCR, with one record for every CDR3 protein. Here the sample spans approximately 380,000 distinct CDR3 sequences, roughly 19% being singletons. Material: blood. Receptor source: a woman under 30 with Graves' hyperthyroidism.

This clonotype has ten or more counts. The rearrangement links TRBV12-3 or TRBV12-4 to TRBJ1-6; TRBD1 might be the D (6 bases). Trimming removed 5 bases at V and 9 bases at J, with 11 bases between. CDR3 length: 13 residues. CDR3 protein: CASSRGTTSPLHF. The CDR3 DNA reads as TGTGCCAGCAGTCGCGGGACAACTTCACCCCTCCACTTT.

This clonotype was seen repeatedly, ten times or more. J is TRBJ1-2 and V is TRBV20-1; a weak D match, TRBD1 (6 bases). V was clipped by 7 bases and J by 4 bases, with 16 bases between them. The CDR3 is 13 amino acids. Per germline, CDR1 DFQATT and CDR2 SNEGSKA (reference sequence). This chain's CDR3 is CSGVGGLGYGYTF. The CDR3 DNA sequence: TGCAGTGGGGTAGGGGGGCTCGGCTATGGCTACACCTTC.

This clonotype showed up many times. The gene calls are TRBV4-1 and TRBJ1-2, with D uncertain. Per the germline V gene, CDR1 is MGHRA and CDR2 is YSYEKL. V was pared by 1 base and J by 1 base, with 13 bases between. CDR3 size: 16 residues. DNA of the CDR3: TGCGCCAGCAGCCAAGTCTCGGGGAAGGGTAACTATGGCTACACCTTC. This gives the protein CASSQVSGKGNYGYTF.

Many counts were recorded for this clonotype. J is TRBJ2-7 and V is TRBV4-1; D uncertain. The CDR3 has 11 residues. Germline CDR1 MGHRA, CDR2 YSYEKL. Trimming shortened V by 4 bases and J by 5 bases, and 6 bases separated the two germline ends. This chain's CDR3 is CASSLDNEQYF. CDR3 nucleotides: TGCGCCAGCAGCCTTGACAACGAGCAGTACTTC.

This clonotype was picked up many times. The chain couples TRBV25-1 to TRBJ2-5, with D possibly TRBD1 on 6 matching bases. The CDR3 spans 16 residues. Germline V gene lookup returns CDR1 MGHDK and CDR2 SYGVNS. V lost 1 base and J 5 bases, leaving 17 bases between the germline ends. The CDR3 sequence is CASSEWGPIAGETQYF. DNA of the CDR3: TGTGCCAGCAGTGAATGGGGGCCCATTGCGGGTGAGACCCAGTACTTC.

This clonotype was seen only a few times. The rearrangement joins TRBV18 to TRBJ1-2, with D maybe TRBD1 (6 bases). The germline V gene encodes CDR1 KGHSH and CDR2 LQKENI. V gave up 3 bases and J gave up 5 bases, with 10 bases separating them. This CDR3 is built from 13 residues. CDR3: CASSPDRLYGYTF. The CDR3 DNA follows: TGTGCCAGCTCACCCGACAGGTTATATGGCTACACCTTC.

The chain couples TRBV6-1 to TRBJ2-7; possible D gene TRBD2, 6 bases. This CDR3 has 15 amino acids. V was pared by 6 bases and J by 4 bases, with 19 bases between. In germline, CDR1 is MNHNS, CDR2 SASEGT. Written as DNA, the CDR3 is TGTGCCAGCAGGGCCCCTTCGGCGGAGGGGTACGAGCAGTACTTC. Translated: CASRAPSAEGYEQYF.

This clonotype showed up many times. The chain couples TRBV15 to TRBJ1-5, with D possibly being TRBD1 (6 bases). The V end lost 0 bases, the J end lost 7 bases, and 13 bases lay between the germline ends. CDR1 is LNHNV and CDR2 is YYDKDF in the germline V gene (reference sequence). The CDR3 covers 15 residues. The CDR3 coding sequence is TGTGCCACCAGCAGAGACGCGGGGGGGCGACAGCCCCAGCATTTT. It specifies CATSRDAGGRQPQHF.

This chain uses TRBV12-3 or TRBV12-4 with TRBJ1-1; D may be TRBD1 (5 bases). Trimming took off 1 base at V and 11 bases at J, with 14 bases between the two ends. CDR3 length equals 13 residues. CDR3 amino acids: CASSLGQGLDAFF. The CDR3 DNA reads as TGTGCCAGCAGTTTAGGTCAGGGCTTGGATGCTTTCTTT.

There are many counts of this clonotype. The rearrangement links TRBV5-1 to TRBJ1-2, with unresolved D. Germline assignment: CDR1 SGHRS and CDR2 YFSETQ. The CDR3 length is 14 residues. Trimming removed 0 bases from V and 5 bases from J, with 11 bases in between. The CDR3 nucleotides are TGCGCCAGCAGCTTGGCACCCCAGGAGTATGGCTACACCTTC. Translated, it gives CASSLAPQEYGYTF.

The chain is built from TRBV25-1 and TRBJ1-2; the D gene is possibly TRBD1 (5 bases). Between the trimmed V and J ends, which lost 7 bases and 8 bases, there was a span of 11 bases. Germline CDR1 and CDR2: MGHDK and SYGVNS. The CDR3 totals 11 residues. The CDR3 DNA sequence: TGTGCCAGCAAGTCAGGGAACGGCTACACCTTC. This sequence encodes CASKSGNGYTF.

This clonotype was observed many times. The chain has TRBV2 and TRBJ2-7; 7 nucleotides line up with TRBD1. Unmatched junction bases numbered 4, after V lost 5 bases and J lost 0 bases. This CDR3 is 14 amino acids long. CDR1 and CDR2 from the germline V gene are SNHLY and FYNNEI. The CDR3 DNA reads TGTGCCAGCAGTTTCGACAGGGCCTCCTACGAGCAGTACTTC. Its protein is CASSFDRASYEQYF.

This clonotype was recorded at least ten times. The chain employs TRBV4-1 and TRBJ1-2, with unresolved D. Germline CDR1 and CDR2: MGHRA and YSYEKL. This CDR3 region has 12 residues. V was trimmed by 1 base and J by 5 bases, leaving 5 bases between them. This CDR3 is CASSQVGYGYTF. Here the CDR3 DNA reads TGCGCCAGCAGCCAAGTAGGGTATGGCTACACCTTC.

This clonotype was detected ten times or more. The CDR3 end shows no conserved phenylalanine or tryptophan, and so a read error is likely. Because the CDR3's place on the DNA is in doubt, the DNA is left out and the CDR3 is given as listed by TCRdb. The genes are TRBV29-1 and TRBJ1-1; the DNA was not compared with TRBD1, the D call given in the table. Per germline, CDR1 SQVTM and CDR2 ANQGSEA. A total of 10 residues make up the CDR3, ends included. CDR3 region: CSVPRQALRG.

This clonotype was picked up many times. The chain links TRBV20-1 to TRBJ1-2, with D possibly matching TRBD1 (5 bases). V lost 3 bases and J 4 bases, leaving 12 bases between the germline ends. This CDR3 is 13 amino acids long. The V gene's germline CDR1 is DFQATT and CDR2 SNEGSKA (reference sequence). The CDR3 DNA sequence: TGCAGTGCTAGTGGAGGGGAGGCCTATGGCTACACCTTC. Amino acid sequence: CSASGGEAYGYTF.

In this sample, this clonotype turned up many times. The chain joins TRBV6-5 to TRBJ2-5; 8 bases are shared with TRBD2. The junction had 8 bases not matched to a gene; V was cut back by 0 bases and J by 11 bases. Germline V CDR1 and CDR2: MNHEY, SVGAGI. The CDR3 is made up of 14 amino acids. The CDR3 coding sequence is TGTGCCAGCAGTTACTCGAAAACGGGGGGGCCACAGTACTTC. It encodes CASSYSKTGGPQYF.

This clonotype was observed many times. The rearrangement joins TRBV6-4 to TRBJ2-2; 7 positions match TRBD1. Germline V gene sequence: CDR1 MRHNA, CDR2 SNTAGT. The CDR3 contains 17 residues. V lost 6 bases and J lost 3; bases outside the gene matches: 13. CDR3 DNA: TGTGCCAGCAGCCCCTCCTCCGCAGGGGGATACACCGGGGAGCTGTTTTTT. Translating it yields CASSPSSAGGYTGELFF.

The sample holds many counts of this clonotype. The gene calls are TRBV7-3 and TRBJ1-1, with a weak D call TRBD1 (5 bases). The CDR3 is 15 amino acids. Germline loops: CDR1 SGHTA, CDR2 FQGTGA. V lost 2 bases to trimming and J lost 0 bases, with 10 bases between them. The DNA for the CDR3 is TGTGCCAGCAGCTTACGGTCAGGGTTGAACACTGAAGCTTTCTTT. This codes for CASSLRSGLNTEAFF.

This clonotype was seen more than once but under ten times. V gene TRBV11-1 combines with J gene TRBJ1-3, with 7 bases lining up with TRBD1. Germline CDR1 reads SGHAT; CDR2 reads FQDESV (reference sequence). This CDR3 spans 16 amino acids. V lost 6 bases to trimming and J lost 0 bases; unmatched junction nucleotides: 8. The CDR3 loop reads CASSSRTGSSGNTIYF. CDR3 DNA sequence: TGTGCCAGCAGTAGCCGGACAGGCTCCTCTGGAAACACCATATATTTT.

At least ten counts were recorded for this clonotype. The V gene is TRBV5-1, the J gene TRBJ1-1, with D perhaps matching TRBD1 (6 bases). V was trimmed by 8 bases and J by 0 bases, leaving 14 bases between them. Germline V gene sequence: CDR1 SGHRS, CDR2 YFSETQ. The CDR3 length is 14 residues. The DNA of the CDR3 is TGCGCCAGTACACTACAGGGCTTGAACACTGAAGCTTTCTTT. This sequence encodes CASTLQGLNTEAFF.

The chain has TRBV12-3 or TRBV12-4 and TRBJ1-2; D might be TRBD1 (6 bases). Trimming took off 5 bases at V and 4 bases at J, with 11 bases between the two ends. CDR3 length equals 13 residues. The CDR3 loop is CASSTPTGYGYTF. The CDR3 DNA reads TGTGCCAGCAGTACCCCGACAGGCTATGGCTACACCTTC.